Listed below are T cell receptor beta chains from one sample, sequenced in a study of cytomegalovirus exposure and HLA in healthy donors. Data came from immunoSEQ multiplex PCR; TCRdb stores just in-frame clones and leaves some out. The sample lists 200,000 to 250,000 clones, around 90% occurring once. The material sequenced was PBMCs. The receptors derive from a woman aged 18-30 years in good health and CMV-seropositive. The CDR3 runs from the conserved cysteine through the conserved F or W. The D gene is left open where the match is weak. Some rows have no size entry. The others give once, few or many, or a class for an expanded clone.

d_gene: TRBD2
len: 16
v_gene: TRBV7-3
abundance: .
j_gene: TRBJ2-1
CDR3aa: CATQPTSGRAYNEQFF
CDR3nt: TGTGCCACCCAGCCCACTAGCGGCCGCGCCTACAATGAGCAGTTCTTC

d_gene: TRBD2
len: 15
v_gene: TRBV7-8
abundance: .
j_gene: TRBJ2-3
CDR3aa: CASSLGGRVTDTQYF
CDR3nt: TGTGCCAGCAGCTTGGGCGGGAGGGTTACAGATACGCAGTATTTT

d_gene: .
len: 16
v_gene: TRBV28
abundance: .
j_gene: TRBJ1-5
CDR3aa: CASSFDRRYSNQPQHF
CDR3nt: TGTGCCAGCAGTTTTGACAGGCGATATAGCAATCAGCCCCAGCATTTT

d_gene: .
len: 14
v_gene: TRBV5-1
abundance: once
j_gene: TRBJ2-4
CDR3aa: CASSRRGGENIQYF
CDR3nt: TGCGCCAGCAGCCGGAGAGGGGGTGAAAACATTCAGTACTTC

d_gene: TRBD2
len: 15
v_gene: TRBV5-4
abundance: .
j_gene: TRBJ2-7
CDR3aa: CASSLTSGNSYEQYF
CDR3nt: TGTGCCAGCAGCCTTACTAGCGGTAACTCCTACGAGCAGTACTTC

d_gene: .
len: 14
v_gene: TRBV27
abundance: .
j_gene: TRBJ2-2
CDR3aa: CASSSGANTGELFF
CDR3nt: TGTGCCAGCAGTTCAGGGGCGAACACCGGGGAGCTGTTTTTT

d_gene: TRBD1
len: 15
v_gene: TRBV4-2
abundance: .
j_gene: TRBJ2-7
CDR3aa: CASSQMGQGAYEQYF
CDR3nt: TGTGCCAGCAGCCAAATGGGACAGGGGGCCTACGAGCAGTACTTC

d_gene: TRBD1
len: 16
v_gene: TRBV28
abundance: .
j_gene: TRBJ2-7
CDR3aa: CASQNSGTGISYEQYF
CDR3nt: TGTGCCAGCCAAAACTCCGGGACAGGGATCTCCTACGAGCAGTACTTC

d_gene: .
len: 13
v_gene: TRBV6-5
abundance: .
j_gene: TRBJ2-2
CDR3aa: CASREGGPGELFF
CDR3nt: TGTGCCAGCAGGGAGGGAGGTCCCGGGGAGCTGTTTTTT

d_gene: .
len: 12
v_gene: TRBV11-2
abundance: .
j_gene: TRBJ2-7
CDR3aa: CASSPPSYEQYF
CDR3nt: TGTGCCAGCAGTCCTCCTTCCTACGAGCAGTACTTC

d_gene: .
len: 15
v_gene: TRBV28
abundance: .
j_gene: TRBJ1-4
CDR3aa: CASSTLGAMDEKLFF
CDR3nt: TGTGCCAGCAGCACCTTGGGGGCTATGGATGAAAAACTGTTTTTT

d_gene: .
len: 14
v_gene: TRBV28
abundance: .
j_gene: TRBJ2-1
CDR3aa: CASSFGNSYNEQFF
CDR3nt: TGTGCCAGCAGTTTTGGCAACTCCTACAATGAGCAGTTCTTC

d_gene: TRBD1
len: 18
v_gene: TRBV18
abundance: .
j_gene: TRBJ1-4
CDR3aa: CASSPFPGQGARSEKLFF
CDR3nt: TGTGCCAGCTCACCCTTCCCGGGACAGGGGGCGAGGAGCGAAAAACTGTTTTTT

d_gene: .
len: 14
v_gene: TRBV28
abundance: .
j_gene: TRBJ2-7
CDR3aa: CASSTLGGSHEQYF
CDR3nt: TGTGCCAGCAGTACACTAGGAGGTTCCCACGAGCAGTACTTC

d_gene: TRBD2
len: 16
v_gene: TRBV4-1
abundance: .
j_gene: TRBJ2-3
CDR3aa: CASSRTSGRYADTQYF
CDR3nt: TGCGCCAGCAGCCGGACTAGCGGGAGGTACGCAGATACGCAGTATTTT

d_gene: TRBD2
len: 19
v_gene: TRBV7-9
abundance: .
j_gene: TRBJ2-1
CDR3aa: CASSSPTSGRSKSYNEQFF
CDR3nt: TGTGCCAGCAGCTCACCCACTAGCGGGAGATCAAAGTCCTACAATGAGCAGTTCTTC

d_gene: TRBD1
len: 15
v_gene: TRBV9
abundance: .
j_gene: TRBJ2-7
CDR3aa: CASSVGTGVSYEQYF
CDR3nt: TGTGCCAGCAGCGTAGGGACAGGGGTATCCTACGAGCAGTACTTC

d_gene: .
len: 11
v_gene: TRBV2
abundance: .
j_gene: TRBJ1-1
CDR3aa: CASSEWALAFF
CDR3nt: TGTGCCAGCAGTGAATGGGCTCTAGCTTTCTTT

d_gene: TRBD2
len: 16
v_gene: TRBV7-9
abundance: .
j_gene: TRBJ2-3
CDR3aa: CASSSLTAGGADTQYF
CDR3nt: TGTGCCAGCAGCTCCCTAACAGCGGGAGGGGCAGATACGCAGTATTTT

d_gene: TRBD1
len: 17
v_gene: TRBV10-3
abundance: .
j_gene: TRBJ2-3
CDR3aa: CAAQGGSGQGKVDTQYF
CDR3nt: TGTGCCGCTCAAGGGGGTTCGGGACAGGGGAAGGTAGATACGCAGTATTTT

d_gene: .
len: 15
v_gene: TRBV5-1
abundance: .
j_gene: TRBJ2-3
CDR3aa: CASSQAVAVEDTQYF
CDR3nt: TGCGCCAGCAGCCAGGCGGTAGCGGTGGAAGATACGCAGTATTTT

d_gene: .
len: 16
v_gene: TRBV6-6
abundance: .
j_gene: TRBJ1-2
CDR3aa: CASSYGTSPEGYGYTF
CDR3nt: TGTGCCAGCAGTTACGGCACTTCCCCGGAGGGCTATGGCTACACCTTC

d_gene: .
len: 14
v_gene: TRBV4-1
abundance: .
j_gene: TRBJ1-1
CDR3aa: CASSHGRGVTEAFF
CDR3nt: TGCGCCAGCAGCCATGGGAGGGGAGTGACTGAAGCTTTCTTT

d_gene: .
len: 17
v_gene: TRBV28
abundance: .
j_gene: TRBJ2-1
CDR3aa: CASSLSGLGPSHNEQFF
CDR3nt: TGTGCCAGCAGTTTATCCGGGTTGGGGCCGTCCCACAATGAGCAGTTCTTC

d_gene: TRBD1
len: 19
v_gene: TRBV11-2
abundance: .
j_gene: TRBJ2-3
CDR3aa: CASSSGTGASGSRADTQYF
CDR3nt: TGTGCCAGCAGCTCCGGGACAGGGGCGAGCGGGAGTCGGGCAGATACGCAGTATTTT

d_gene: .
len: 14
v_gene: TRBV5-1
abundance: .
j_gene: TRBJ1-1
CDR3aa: CASREQSSDTEAFF
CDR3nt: TGCGCCAGCAGAGAACAGAGTTCGGACACTGAAGCTTTCTTT

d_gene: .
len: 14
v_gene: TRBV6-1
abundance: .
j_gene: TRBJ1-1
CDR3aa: CATEIVRVGTEAFF
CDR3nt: TGTGCCACCGAAATAGTCAGGGTGGGCACTGAAGCTTTCTTT

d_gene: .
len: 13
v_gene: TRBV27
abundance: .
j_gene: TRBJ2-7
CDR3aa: CASSPQGGDEQYF
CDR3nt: TGTGCCAGCAGTCCACAGGGTGGGGACGAGCAGTACTTC

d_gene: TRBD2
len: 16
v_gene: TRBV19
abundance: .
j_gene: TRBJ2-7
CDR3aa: CASSAGGDFSSYEQYF
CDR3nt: TGTGCCAGTAGTGCCGGGGGGGACTTCTCCTCCTACGAGCAGTACTTC

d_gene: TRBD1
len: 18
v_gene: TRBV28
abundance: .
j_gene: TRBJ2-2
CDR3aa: CASSSGQGKSTVTGELFF
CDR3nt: TGTGCCAGCAGTTCCGGACAGGGAAAGTCAACGGTCACCGGGGAGCTGTTTTTT

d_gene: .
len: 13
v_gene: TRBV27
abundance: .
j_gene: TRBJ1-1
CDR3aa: CASSLSRYTEAFF
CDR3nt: TGTGCCAGCAGTTTATCGAGGTACACTGAAGCTTTCTTT

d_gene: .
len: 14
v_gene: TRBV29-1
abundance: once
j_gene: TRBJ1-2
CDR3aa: CSVDEARANYGYTF
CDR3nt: TGCAGCGTTGATGAGGCGCGCGCTAACTATGGCTACACCTTC

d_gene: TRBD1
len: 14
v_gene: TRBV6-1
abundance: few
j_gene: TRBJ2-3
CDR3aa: CASSPDRGMDTQYF
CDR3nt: TGTGCCAGCAGTCCAGACAGGGGTATGGATACGCAGTATTTT

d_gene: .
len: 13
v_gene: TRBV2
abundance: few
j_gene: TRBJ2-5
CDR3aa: CASVWWREETQYF
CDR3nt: TGTGCCAGCGTCTGGTGGAGGGAAGAGACCCAGTACTTC

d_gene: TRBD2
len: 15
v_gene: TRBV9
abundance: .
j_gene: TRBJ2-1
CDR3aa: CASSVGAGVYNEQFF
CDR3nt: TGTGCCAGCAGCGTGGGCGCGGGAGTCTACAATGAGCAGTTCTTC

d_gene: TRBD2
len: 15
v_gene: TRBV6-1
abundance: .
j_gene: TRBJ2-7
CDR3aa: CASSELAGGSYEQYF
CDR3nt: TGTGCCAGCAGTGAGCTAGCGGGAGGGTCCTACGAGCAGTACTTC

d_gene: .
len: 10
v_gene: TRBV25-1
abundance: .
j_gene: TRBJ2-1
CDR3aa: CASGAGEQFF
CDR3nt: TGTGCCAGCGGGGCCGGGGAGCAGTTCTTC

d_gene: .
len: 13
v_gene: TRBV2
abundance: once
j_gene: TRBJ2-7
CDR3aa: CATRRDTSYEQYF
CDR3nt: TGTGCCACCCGCCGGGACACCTCCTACGAGCAGTACTTC

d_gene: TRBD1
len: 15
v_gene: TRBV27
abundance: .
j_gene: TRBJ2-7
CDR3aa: CASSSHLDRGLEQYF
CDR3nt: TGTGCCAGCAGTTCCCATCTGGACAGGGGGCTTGAGCAGTACTTC

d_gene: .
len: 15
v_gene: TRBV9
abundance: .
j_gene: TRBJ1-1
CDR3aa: CASTADGEMNTEAFF
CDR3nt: TGTGCCAGCACCGCAGATGGGGAGATGAACACTGAAGCTTTCTTT

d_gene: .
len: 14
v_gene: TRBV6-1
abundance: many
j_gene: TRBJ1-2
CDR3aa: CASSAWGGGRGYTF
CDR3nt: TGTGCCAGCAGTGCCTGGGGGGGTGGCCGTGGCTACACCTTC

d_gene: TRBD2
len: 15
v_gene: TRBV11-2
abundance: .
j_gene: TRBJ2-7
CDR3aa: CASSPGLAGYYEQYF
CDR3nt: TGTGCCAGCAGCCCCGGACTAGCGGGGTACTACGAGCAGTACTTC

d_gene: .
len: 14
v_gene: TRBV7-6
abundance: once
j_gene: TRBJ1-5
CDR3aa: CASSLNPNNQPQHF
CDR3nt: TGTGCCAGCAGCTTAAATCCCAATAATCAGCCCCAGCATTTT

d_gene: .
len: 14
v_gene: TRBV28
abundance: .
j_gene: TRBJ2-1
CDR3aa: CASSLLGNSDEQFF
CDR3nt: TGTGCCAGCAGTTTACTCGGGAATAGTGATGAGCAGTTCTTC

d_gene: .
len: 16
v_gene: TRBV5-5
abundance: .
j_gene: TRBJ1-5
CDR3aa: CASSPAGGDNNQPQHF
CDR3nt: TGTGCCAGCAGCCCTGCCGGGGGGGACAACAATCAGCCCCAGCATTTT

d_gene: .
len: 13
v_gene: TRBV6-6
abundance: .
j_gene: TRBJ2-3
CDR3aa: CTAGGSSTDTQYF
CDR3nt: TGTACGGCAGGAGGATCTAGCACAGATACGCAGTATTTT

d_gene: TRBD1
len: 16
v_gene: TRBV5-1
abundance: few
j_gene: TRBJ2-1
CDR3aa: CASTLTGGRLYNEQFF
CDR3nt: TGCGCCAGCACCCTCACAGGGGGCCGCCTTTACAATGAGCAGTTCTTC

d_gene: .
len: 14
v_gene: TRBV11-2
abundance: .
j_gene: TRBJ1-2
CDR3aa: CASRDHGTRAGYTF
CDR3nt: TGTGCCAGCAGGGATCACGGGACTAGGGCTGGCTACACCTTC

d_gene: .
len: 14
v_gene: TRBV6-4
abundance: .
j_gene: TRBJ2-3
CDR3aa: CASSEYGGTDTQYF
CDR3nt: TGTGCCAGCAGTGAATACGGAGGGACAGATACGCAGTATTTT

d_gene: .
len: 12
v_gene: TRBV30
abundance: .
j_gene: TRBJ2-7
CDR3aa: CAWSQDSYEQYF
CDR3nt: TGTGCCTGGAGTCAGGACAGCTACGAGCAGTACTTC

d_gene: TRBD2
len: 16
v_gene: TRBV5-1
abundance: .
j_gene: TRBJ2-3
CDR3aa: CASSYRPSGSTDTQYF
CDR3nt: TGCGCCAGCAGCTATCGTCCTAGCGGGAGCACAGATACGCAGTATTTT

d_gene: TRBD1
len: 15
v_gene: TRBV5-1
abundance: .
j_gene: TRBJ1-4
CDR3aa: CASSWLGQANEKLFF
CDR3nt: TGCGCCAGCAGCTGGCTAGGACAGGCTAATGAAAAACTGTTTTTT

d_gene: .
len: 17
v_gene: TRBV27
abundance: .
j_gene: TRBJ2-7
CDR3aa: CASSLSGLDRFTYEQYF
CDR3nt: TGTGCCAGCAGTTTATCGGGGTTGGACAGATTTACCTACGAGCAGTACTTC

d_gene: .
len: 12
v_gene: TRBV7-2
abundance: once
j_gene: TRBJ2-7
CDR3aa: CASSLALAQQYF
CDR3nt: TGTGCCAGCAGCTTAGCGCTAGCCCAGCAGTACTTC

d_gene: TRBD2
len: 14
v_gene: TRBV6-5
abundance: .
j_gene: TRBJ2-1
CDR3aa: CASSYPAGGTEQFF
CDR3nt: TGTGCCAGCAGTTACCCGGCGGGGGGAACTGAGCAGTTCTTC

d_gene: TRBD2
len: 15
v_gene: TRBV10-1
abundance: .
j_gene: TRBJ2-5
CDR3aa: CASSAGLAGEETQYF
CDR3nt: TGCGCCAGCAGTGCCGGACTAGCGGGAGAGGAGACCCAGTACTTC

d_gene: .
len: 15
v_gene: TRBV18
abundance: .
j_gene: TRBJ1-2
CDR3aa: CASSQTTGFNYGYTF
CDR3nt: TGTGCCAGCTCCCAGACGACAGGTTTTAACTATGGCTACACCTTC

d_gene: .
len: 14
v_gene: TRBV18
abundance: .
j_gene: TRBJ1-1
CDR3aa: CASSPAGRITEAFF
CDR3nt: TGTGCCAGCTCACCAGCAGGGCGCATCACTGAAGCTTTCTTT

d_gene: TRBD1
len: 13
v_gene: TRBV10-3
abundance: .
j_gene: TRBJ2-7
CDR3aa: CAITSGQGGEQYF
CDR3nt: TGTGCCATCACCTCCGGACAGGGAGGCGAGCAGTACTTC